This TCR beta chain was sequenced during a study of regulatory T cells in long-lasting Graves disease. Trimming stripped 5 bases from V and 2 bases from J, with 14 bases between. Germline assignment: CDR1 DFQATT and CDR2 SNEGSKA (reference sequence). The length of the CDR3 is 14 residues. Time point meaning: newly diagnosed GD, antithyroid drugs for less than 3 months. PBMC-extracted RNA yielded the TCR library. Libraries of TCR beta came from iRepertoire HTBI primers plus Arm-PCR of CDR3 regions. In TCRdb, the multiplex PCR reads were re-called with MiXCR into one record per CDR3 protein. In the table there are under 700,000 distinct CDR3 sequences, approximately 16% of which are singletons. This clonotype occurred many times. The same sample was also studied in work on T cells in Graves' hyperthyroidism and ophthalmopathy.

The TCR originated in a woman aged 35-60 years with Graves disease. Sequencing was performed on peripheral blood mononuclear cells (PBMCs), taken at new diagnosis, from a patient treated with antithyroid drugs. The rearrangement links TRBV20-1 to TRBJ2-3; D possibly corresponds to TRBD2 (5 bases). This chain's CDR3 is CSAFESSPTDTQYF. CDR3 nucleotide sequence: TGCAGTGCTTTTGAATCTAGCCCCACAGATACGCAGTATTTT.